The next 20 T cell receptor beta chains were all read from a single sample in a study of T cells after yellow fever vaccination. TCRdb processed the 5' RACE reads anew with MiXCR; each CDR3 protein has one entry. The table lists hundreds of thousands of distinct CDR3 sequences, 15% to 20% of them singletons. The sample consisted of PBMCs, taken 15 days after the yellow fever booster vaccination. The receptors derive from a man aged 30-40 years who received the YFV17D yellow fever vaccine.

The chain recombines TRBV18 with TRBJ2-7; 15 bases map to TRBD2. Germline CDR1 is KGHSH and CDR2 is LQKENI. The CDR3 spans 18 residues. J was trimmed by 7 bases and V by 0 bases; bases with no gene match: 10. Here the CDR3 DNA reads TGTGCCAGCTCACCACCGAATACCGGGGGACTAGCGGGAGGAGAGCAGTACTTC. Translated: CASSPPNTGGLAGGEQYF.

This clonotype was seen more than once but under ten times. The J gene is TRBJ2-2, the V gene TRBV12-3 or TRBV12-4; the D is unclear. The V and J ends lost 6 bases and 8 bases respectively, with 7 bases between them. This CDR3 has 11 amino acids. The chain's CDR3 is CASRLGGELFF. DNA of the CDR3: TGTGCCAGCAGGCTCGGGGGGGAGCTGTTTTTT.

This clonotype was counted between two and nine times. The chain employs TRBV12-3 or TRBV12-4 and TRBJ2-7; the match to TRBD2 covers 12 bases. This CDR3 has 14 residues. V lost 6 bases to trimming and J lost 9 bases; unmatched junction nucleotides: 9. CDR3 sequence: CASRSPSGRAMQYF. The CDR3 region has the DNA TGTGCCAGCAGATCCCCTAGCGGGAGGGCGATGCAGTACTTC.

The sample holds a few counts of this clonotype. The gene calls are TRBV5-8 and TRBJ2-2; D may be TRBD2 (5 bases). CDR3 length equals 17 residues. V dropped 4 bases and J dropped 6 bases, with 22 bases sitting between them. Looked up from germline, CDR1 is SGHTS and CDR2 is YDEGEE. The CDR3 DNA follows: TGTGCCAGCAGCCCAATGGGCGGGCCCTCAAACTCCGGGGAGCTGTTTTTT. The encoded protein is CASSPMGGPSNSGELFF.

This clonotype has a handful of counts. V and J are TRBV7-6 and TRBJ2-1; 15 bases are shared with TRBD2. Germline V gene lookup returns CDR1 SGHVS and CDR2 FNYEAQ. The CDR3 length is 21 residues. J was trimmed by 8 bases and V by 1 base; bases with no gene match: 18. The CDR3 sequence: CASSLEVRTSGRAGKIYEQFF. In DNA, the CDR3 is TGTGCCAGCAGCTTAGAGGTCCGGACTAGCGGGAGGGCCGGAAAAATTTATGAGCAGTTCTTC.

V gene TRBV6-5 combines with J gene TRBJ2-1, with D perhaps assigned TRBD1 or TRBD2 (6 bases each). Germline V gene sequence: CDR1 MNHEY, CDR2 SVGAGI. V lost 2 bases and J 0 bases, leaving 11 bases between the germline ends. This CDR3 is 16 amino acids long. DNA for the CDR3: TGTGCCAGCAGTTACGACAGGACTATCTCCTACAATGAGCAGTTCTTC. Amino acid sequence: CASSYDRTISYNEQFF.

CDR3 loop: CASSSPTGTSGRYGELFF. Written as DNA, the CDR3 is TGCGCCAGCAGCTCTCCAACCGGGACTAGCGGTCGGTACGGGGAGCTGTTTTTT. The V call is TRBV5-1, the J call TRBJ2-2, with 11 bases lining up with TRBD2. This CDR3 contains 18 residues. V dropped 3 bases and J dropped 7; count of bases not matched to a gene: 14. Germline loops: CDR1 SGHRS, CDR2 YFSETQ.

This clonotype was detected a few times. The CDR3 DNA reads TGTGCCAGTAGTATCCAGGTCACCGGGGAGCTGTTTTTT. It encodes CASSIQVTGELFF. The rearrangement joins TRBV19 to TRBJ2-2; D remains unclear. Germline V CDR1 and CDR2: LNHDA, SQIVND (reference sequence). The CDR3 sequence is 13 residues long. V dropped 3 bases and J dropped 4 bases, with 6 bases sitting between them.

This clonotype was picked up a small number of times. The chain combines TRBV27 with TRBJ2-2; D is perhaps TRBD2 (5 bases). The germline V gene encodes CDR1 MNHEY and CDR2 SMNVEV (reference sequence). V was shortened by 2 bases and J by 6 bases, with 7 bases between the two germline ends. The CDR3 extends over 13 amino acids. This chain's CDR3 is CASSLTGAGELFF. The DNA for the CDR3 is TGTGCCAGCAGTTTAACCGGGGCCGGGGAGCTGTTTTTT.

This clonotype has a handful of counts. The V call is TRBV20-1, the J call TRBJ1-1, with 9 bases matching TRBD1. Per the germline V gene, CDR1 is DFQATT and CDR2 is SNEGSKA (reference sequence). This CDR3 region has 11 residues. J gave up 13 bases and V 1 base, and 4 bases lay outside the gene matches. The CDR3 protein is CSARGTGVDFF. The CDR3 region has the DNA TGCAGTGCTAGAGGGACAGGGGTCGATTTCTTT.

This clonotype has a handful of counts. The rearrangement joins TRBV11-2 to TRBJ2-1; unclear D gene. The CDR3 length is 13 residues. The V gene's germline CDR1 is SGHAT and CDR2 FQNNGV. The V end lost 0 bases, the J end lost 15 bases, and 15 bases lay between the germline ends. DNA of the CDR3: TGTGCCAGCAGCTTAGAGCCGCGTCATAGACCGTTCTTC. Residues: CASSLEPRHRPFF.

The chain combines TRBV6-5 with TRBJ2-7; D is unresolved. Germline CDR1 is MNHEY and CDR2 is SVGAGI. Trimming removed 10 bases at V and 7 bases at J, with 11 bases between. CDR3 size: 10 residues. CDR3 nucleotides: TGTGCCACCTTCATGGGGGAGCAGTACTTC. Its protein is CATFMGEQYF.

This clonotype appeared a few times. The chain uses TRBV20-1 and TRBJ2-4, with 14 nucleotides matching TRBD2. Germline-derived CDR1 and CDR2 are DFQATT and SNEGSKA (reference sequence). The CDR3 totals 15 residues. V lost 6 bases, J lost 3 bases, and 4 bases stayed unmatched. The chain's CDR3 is CSARLAGGSKNIQYF. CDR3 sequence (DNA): TGCAGTGCACGACTAGCGGGAGGGAGCAAAAACATTCAGTACTTC.

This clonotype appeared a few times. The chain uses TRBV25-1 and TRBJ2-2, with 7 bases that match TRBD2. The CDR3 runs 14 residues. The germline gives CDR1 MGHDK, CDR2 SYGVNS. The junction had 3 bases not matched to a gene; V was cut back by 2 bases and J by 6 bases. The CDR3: CASSEAGVSGELFF. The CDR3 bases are TGTGCCAGCAGTGAAGCGGGAGTTTCCGGGGAGCTGTTTTTT.

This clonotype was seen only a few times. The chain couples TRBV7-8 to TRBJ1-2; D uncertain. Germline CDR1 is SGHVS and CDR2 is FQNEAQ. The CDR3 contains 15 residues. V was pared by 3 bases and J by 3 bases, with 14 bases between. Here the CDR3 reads CASSFRLPRDYGYTF. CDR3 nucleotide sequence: TGTGCCAGCAGCTTTCGACTCCCACGGGACTATGGCTACACCTTC. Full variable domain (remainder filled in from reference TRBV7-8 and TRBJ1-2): GAGVSQSPRYKVAKRGQDVALRCDPISGHVSLFWYQQALGQGPEFLTYFQNEAQLDKSGLPSDRFFAERPEGSVSTLKIQRTQQEDSAVYLCASSFRLPRDYGYTFGSGTRLTVV.

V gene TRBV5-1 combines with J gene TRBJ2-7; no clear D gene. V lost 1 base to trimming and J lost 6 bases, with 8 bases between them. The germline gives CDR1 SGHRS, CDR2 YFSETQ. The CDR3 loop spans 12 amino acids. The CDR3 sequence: CASSLSLVEQYF. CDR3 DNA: TGCGCCAGCAGCTTGAGTCTGGTCGAGCAGTACTTC.

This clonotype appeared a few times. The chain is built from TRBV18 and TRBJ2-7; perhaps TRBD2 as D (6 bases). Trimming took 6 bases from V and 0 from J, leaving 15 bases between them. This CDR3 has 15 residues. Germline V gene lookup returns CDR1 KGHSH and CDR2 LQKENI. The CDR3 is CASSRGWGDSYEQYF. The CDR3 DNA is TGTGCCAGCTCCCGGGGTTGGGGGGACTCCTACGAGCAGTACTTC.

CDR3 sequence (DNA): TGTGCCAGCAGCAAAGCGGGGGGGACTGAAGCTTTCTTT. Protein product: CASSKAGGTEAFF. This rearrangement joins TRBV21-1 to TRBJ1-1; TRBD1 reflects the table's D call only, with no check against the DNA. TRBV21-1 is deemed a pseudogene. This CDR3 spans 13 amino acids.

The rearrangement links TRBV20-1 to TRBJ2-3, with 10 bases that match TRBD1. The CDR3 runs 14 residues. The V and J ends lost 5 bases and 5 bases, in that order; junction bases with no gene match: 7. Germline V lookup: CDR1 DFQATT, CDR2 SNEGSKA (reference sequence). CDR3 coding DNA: TGCAGTGCTTCCAGACAGGGGGCAGGAGATACGCAGTATTTT. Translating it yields CSASRQGAGDTQYF.

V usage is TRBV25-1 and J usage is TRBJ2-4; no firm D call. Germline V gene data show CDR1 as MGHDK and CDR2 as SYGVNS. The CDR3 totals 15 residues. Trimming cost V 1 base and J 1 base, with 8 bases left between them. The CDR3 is CASSELGPAKNIQYF. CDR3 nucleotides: TGTGCCAGCAGTGAATTAGGGCCGGCCAAAAACATTCAGTACTTC.